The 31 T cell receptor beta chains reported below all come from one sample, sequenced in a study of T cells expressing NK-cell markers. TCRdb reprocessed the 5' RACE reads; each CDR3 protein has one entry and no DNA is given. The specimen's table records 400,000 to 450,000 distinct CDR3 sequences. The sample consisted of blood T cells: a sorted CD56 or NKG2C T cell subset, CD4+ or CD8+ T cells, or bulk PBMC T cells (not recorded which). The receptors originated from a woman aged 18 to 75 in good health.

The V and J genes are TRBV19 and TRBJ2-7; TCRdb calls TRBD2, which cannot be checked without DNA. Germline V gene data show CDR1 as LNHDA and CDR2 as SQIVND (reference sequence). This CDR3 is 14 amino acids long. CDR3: CASSTGLGVLEQYF.

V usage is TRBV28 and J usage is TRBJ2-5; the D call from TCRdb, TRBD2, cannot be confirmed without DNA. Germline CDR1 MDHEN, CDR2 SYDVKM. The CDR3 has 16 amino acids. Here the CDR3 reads CASSSPGGGSQETQYF. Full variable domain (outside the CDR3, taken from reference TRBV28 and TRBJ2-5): DVKVTQSSRYLVKRTGEKVFLECVQDMDHENMFWYRQDPGLGLRLIYFSYDVKMKEKGDIPEGYSVSREKKERFSLILESASTNQTSMYLCASSSPGGGSQETQYFGPGTRLLVL.

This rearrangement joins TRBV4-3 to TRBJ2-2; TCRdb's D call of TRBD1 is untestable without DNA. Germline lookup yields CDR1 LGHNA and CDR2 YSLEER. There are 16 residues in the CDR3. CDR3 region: CASSPPVPDVPGELFF.

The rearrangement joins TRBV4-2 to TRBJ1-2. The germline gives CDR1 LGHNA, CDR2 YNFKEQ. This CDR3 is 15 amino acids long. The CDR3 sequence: CASSQEGSSKDGYTF.

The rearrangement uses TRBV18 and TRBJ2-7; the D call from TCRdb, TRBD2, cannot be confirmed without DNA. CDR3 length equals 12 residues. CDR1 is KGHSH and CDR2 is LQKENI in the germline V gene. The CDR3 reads CASSPGEREQYF.

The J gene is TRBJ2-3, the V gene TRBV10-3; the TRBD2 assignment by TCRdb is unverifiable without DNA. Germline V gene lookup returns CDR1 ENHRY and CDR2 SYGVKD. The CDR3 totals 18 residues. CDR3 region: CATAAARGAGGVTDTQYF.

Here the CDR3 reads CASNKQGGTEAFF. V usage is TRBV7-9 and J usage is TRBJ1-1; TCRdb's D gene call, TRBD1, goes unchecked for lack of DNA. CDR3 length: 13 amino acids. The germline gives CDR1 SEHNR, CDR2 FQNEAQ (reference sequence).

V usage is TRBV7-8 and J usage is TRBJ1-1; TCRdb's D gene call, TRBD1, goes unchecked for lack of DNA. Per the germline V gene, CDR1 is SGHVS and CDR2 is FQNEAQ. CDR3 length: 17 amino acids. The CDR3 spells CASSLVPGGSTGTEAFF.

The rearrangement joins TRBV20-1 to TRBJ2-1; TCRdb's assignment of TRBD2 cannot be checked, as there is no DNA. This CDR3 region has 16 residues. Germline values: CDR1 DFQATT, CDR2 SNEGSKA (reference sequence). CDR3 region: CSAGLAGGPNYNEQFF.

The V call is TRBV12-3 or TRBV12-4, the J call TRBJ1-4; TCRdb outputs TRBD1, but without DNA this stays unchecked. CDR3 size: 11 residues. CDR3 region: CASQGYEKLFF.

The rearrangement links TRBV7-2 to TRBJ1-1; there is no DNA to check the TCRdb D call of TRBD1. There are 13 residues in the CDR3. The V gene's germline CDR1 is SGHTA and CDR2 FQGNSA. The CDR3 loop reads CASSQQENTEAFF.

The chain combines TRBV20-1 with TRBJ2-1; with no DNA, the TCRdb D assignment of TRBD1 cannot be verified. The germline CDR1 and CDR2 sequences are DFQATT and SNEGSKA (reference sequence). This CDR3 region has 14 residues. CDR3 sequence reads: CSATTGGILGEQFF.

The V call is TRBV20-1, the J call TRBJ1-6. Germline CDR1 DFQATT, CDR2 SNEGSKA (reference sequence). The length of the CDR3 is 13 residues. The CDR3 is CSARGSERVPLHF.

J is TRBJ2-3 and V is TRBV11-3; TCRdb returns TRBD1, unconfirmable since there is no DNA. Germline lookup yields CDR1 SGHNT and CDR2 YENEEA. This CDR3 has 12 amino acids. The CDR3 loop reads CASSGGTDTQYF.

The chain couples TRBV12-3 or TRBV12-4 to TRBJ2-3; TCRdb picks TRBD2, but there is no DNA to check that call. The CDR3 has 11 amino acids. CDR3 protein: CASSRTMAQYF.

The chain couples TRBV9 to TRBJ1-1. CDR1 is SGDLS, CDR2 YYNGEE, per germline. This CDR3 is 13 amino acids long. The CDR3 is CASSPPHGTEAFF.

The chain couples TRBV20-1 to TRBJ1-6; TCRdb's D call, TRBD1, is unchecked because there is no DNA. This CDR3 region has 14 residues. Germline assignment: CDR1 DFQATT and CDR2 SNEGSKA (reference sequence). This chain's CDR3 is CSARDRDRNSPLHF.

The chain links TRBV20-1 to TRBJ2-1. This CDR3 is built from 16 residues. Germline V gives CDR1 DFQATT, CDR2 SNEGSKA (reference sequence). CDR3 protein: CSAIRLRLSSYNEQFF.

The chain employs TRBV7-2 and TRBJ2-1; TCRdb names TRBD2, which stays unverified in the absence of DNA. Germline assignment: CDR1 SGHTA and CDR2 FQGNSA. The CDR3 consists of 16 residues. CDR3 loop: CASSPRGLAGLGEQFF.

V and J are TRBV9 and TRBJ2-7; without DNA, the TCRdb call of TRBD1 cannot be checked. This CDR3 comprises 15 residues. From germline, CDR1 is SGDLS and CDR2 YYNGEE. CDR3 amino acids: CASSPRGTGYYEQYF.

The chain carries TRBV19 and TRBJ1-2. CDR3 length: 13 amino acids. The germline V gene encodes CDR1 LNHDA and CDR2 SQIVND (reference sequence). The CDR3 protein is CASSMGGGYGYTF.

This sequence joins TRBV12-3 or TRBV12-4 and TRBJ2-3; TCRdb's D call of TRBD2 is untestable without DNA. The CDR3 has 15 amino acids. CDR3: CASSTGTSFADTQYF.

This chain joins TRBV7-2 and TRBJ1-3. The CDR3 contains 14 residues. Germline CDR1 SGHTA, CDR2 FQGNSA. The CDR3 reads CACRSPQEVNTIYF.

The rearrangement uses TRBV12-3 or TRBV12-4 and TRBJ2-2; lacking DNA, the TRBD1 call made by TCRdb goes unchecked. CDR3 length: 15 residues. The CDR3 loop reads CASVPRTGGTGELFF.

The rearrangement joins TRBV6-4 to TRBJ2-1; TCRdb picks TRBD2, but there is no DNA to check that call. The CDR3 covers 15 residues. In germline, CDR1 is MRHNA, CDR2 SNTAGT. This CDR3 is CASSSTSGGYNEQFF.

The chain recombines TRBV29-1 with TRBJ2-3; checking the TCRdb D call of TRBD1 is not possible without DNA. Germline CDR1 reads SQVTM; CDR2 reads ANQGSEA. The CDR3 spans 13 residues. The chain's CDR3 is CSVSTGITDTQYF.

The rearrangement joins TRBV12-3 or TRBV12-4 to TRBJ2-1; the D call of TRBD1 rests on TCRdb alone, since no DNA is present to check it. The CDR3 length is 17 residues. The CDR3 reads CASSFLRGLGRGDEQFF.

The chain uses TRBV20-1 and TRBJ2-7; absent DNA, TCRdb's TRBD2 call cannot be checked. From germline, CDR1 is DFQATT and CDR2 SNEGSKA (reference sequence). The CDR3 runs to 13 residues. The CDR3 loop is CSARAGGPGEQYF.

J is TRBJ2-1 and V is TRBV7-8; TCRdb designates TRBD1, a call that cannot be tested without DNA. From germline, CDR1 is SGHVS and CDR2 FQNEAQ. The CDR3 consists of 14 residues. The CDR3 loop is CASLRGSSRNEQFF.

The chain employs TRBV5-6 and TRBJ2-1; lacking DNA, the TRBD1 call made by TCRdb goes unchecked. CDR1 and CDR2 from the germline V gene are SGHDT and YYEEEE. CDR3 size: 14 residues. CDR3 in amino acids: CASSLDVGYGGQFF.

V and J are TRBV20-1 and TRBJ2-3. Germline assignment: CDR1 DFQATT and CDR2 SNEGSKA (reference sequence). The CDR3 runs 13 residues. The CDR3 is CSAYEPSTDTQYF.